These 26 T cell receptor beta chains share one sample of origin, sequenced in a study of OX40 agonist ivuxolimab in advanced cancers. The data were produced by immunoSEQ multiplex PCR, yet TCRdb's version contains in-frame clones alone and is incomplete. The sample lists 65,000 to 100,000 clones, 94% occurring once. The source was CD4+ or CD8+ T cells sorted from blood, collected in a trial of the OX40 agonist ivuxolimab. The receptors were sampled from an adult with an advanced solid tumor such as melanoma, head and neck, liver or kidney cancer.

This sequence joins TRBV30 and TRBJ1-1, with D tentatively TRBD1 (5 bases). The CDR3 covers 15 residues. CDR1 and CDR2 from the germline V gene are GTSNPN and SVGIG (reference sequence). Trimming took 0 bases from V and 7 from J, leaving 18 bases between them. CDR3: CAWSVGRQGMVEAFF. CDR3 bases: TGTGCCTGGAGTGTCGGTCGGCAGGGTATGGTTGAAGCTTTCTTT.

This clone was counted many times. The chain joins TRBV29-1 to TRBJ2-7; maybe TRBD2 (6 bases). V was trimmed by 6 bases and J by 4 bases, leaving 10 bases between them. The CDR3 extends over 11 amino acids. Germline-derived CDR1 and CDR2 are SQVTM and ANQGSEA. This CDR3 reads CSVASDYEQYF. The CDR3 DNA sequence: TGCAGCGTCGCTAGCGATTACGAGCAGTACTTC.

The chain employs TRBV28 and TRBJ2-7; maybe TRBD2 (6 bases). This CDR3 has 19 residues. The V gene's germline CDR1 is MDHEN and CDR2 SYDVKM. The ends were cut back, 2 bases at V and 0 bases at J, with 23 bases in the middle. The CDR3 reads CASSLAFLSGRGSSYEQYF. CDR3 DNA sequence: TGTGCCAGCAGTTTAGCATTTCTTAGCGGACGGGGGTCCTCCTACGAGCAGTACTTC.

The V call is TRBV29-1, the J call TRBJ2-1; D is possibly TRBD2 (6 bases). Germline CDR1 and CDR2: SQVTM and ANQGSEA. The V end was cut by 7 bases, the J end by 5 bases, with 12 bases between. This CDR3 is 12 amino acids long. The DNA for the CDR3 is TGCAGCGGGGGGGATGCGAACAATGAGCAGTTCTTC. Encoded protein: CSGGDANNEQFF.

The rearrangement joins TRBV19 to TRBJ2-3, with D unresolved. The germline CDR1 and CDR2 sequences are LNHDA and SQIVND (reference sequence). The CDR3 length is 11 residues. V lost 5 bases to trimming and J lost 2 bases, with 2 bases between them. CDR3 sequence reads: CASSATDTQYF. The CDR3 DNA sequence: TGTGCCAGTAGTGCCACAGATACGCAGTATTTT.

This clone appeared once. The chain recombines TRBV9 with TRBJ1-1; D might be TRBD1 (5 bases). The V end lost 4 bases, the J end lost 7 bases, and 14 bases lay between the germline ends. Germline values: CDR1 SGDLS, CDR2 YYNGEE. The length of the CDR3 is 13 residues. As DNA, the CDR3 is TGTGCCAGCAGCCCAGGGTCGCCGGGTGAAGCTTTCTTT. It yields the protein CASSPGSPGEAFF.

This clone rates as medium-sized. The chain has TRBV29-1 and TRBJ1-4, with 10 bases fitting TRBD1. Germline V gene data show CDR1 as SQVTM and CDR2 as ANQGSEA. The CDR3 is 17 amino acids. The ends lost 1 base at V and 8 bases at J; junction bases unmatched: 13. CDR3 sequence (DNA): TGCAGCGTTGAAGGTTACTCGACCGGGACAGGGGAAGAAAAACTGTTTTTT. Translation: CSVEGYSTGTGEEKLFF.

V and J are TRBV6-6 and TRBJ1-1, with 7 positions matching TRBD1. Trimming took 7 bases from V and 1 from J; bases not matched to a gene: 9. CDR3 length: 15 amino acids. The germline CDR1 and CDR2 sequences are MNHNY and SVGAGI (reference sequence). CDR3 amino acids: CASTKEGGWNTEAFF. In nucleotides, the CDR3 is TGTGCCAGCACTAAAGAAGGGGGCTGGAACACTGAAGCTTTCTTT.

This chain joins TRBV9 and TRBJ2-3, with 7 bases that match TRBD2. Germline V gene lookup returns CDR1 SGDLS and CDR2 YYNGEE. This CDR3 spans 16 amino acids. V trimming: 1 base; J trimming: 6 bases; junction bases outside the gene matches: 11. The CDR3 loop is CASSVFGGGGGDTQYF. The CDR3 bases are TGTGCCAGCAGCGTATTCGGCGGGGGTGGGGGTGATACGCAGTATTTT.

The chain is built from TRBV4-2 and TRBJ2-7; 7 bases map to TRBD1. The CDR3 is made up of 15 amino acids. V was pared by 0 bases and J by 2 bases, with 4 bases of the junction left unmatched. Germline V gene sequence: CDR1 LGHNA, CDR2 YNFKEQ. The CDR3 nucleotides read TGTGCCAGCAGCCAAGAAGGGGACAGAACCTACGAGCAGTACTTC. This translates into CASSQEGDRTYEQYF.

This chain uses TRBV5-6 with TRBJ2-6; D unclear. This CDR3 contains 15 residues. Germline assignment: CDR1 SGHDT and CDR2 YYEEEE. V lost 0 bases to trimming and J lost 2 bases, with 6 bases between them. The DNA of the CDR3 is TGTGCCAGCAGCTTGGACACCACTGGGGCCAACGTCCTGACTTTC. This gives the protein CASSLDTTGANVLTF. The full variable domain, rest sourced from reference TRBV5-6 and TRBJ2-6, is DAGVTQSPTHLIKTRGQQVTLRCSPKSGHDTVSWYQQALGQGPQFIFQYYEEEERQRGNFPDRFSGHQFPNYSSELNVNALLLGDSALYLCASSLDTTGANVLTFGAGSRLTVL.

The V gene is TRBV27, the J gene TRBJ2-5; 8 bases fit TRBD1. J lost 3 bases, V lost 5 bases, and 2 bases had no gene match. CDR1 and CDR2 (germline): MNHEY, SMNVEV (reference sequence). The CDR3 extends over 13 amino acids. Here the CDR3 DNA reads TGTGCCAGCAGTCCGACAGGGGAAGAGACCCAGTACTTC. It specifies CASSPTGEETQYF.

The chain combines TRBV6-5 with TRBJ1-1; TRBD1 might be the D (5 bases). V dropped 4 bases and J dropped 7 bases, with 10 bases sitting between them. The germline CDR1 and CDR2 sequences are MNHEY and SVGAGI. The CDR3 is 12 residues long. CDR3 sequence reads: CASSFGTDEAFF. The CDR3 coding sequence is TGTGCCAGCAGTTTCGGGACTGATGAAGCTTTCTTT.

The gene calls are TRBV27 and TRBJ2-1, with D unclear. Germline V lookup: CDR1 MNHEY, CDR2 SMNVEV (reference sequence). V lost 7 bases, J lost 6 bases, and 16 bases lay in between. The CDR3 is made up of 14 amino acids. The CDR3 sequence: CASTNLLEFNEQFF. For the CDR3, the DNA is TGTGCCAGCACCAACCTCCTGGAATTCAATGAGCAGTTCTTC.

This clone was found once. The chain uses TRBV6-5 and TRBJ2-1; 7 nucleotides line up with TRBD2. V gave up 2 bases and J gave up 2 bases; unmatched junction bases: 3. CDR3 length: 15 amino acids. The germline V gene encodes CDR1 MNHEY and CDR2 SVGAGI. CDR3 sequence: CASSYERDTYNEQFF. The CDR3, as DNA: TGTGCCAGCAGTTACGAGCGGGATACCTACAATGAGCAGTTCTTC.

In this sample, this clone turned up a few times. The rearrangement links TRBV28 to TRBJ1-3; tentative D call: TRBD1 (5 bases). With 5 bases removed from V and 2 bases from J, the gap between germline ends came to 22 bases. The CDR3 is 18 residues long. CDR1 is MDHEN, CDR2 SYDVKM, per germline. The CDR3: CASSLPVPRGRTGNTIYF. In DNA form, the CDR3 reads TGTGCCAGCAGTCTCCCGGTTCCACGGGGGAGAACTGGAAACACCATATATTTT.

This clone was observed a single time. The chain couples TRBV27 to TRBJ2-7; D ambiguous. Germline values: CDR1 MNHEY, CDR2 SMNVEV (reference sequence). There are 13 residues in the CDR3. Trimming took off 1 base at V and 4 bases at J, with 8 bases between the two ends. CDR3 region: CASSLLLNYEQYF. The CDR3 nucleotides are TGTGCCAGCAGTTTATTGCTCAATTACGAGCAGTACTTC.

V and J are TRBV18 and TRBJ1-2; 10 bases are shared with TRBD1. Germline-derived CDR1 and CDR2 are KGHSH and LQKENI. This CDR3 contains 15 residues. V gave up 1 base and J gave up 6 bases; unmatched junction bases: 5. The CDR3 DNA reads TGTGCCAGCTCACCACGTGGTGGACAGGGGGATGGCTACACCTTC. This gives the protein CASSPRGGQGDGYTF.

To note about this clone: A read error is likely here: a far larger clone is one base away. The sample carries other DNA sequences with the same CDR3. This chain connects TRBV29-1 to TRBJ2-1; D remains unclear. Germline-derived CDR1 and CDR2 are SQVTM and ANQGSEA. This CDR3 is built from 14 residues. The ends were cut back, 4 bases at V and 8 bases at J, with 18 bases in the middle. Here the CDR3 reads CSVVPYLGPDEQFF. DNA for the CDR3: TGCAGCGTTGTTCCATACCTTGGGCCCGATGAGCAGTTCTTC.

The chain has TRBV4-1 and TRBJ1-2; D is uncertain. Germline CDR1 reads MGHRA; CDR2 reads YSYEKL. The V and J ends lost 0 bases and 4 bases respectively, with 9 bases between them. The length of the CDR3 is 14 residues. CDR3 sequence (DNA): TGCGCCAGCAGCCAAGATAGCAGGACCTATGGCTACACCTTC. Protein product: CASSQDSRTYGYTF.

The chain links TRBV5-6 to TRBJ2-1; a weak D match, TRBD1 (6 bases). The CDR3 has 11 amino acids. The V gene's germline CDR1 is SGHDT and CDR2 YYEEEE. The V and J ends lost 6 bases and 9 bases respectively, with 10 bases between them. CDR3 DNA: TGTGCCAGCACCCTAGGGGGTGAGCAGTTCTTC. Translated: CASTLGGEQFF.

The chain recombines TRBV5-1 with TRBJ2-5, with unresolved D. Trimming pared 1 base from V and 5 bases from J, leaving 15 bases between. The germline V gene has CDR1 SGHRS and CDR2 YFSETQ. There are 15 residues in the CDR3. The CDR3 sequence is CASSLFGSAEETQYF. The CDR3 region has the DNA TGCGCCAGCAGCTTGTTTGGGTCCGCCGAGGAGACCCAGTACTTC.

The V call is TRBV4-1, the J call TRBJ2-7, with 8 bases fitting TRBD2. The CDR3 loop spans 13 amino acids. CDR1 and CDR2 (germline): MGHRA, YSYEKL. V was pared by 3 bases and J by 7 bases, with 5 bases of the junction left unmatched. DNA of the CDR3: TGCGCCAGCAGCCAGAGACTAGCGTGGGAGCAGTACTTC. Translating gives CASSQRLAWEQYF.

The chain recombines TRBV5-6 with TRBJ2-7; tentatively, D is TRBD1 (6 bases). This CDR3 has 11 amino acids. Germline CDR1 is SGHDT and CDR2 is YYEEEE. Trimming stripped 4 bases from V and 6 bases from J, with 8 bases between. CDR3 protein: CASSQGTEQYF. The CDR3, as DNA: TGTGCCAGCAGCCAGGGGACCGAGCAGTACTTC.

The CDR3 loop is CASSSPGLAESNEQFF. CDR3 DNA sequence: TGTGCCAGCAGTTCTCCGGGACTAGCGGAGTCCAATGAGCAGTTCTTC. The rearrangement joins TRBV27 to TRBJ2-1, with 11 bases that match TRBD2. The CDR3 spans 16 residues. The germline gives CDR1 MNHEY, CDR2 SMNVEV (reference sequence). Trimming cost V 4 bases and J 6 bases; bases outside gene matches: 8.

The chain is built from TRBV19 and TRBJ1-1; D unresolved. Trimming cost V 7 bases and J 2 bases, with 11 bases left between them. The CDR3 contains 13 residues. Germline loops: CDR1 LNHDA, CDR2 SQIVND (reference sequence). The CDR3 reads CASKAWTNTEAFF. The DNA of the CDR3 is TGTGCCAGTAAGGCCTGGACCAACACTGAAGCTTTCTTT.